This T cell receptor (beta chain) was observed in a study of blood T cell repertoires in COVID-19. Whole-study context: From T cells, B-cell-depleted T cells, or PBMCs came the material, which was cDNA or gDNA.

Method: immunoSEQ multiplex PCR; TCRdb's copy keeps in-frame clones and lacks some. The sample lists 120,000 or so clones, 79% occurring once. Germline loops: CDR1 SGHAT, CDR2 FQNNGV. V was pared by 4 bases and J by 10 bases, with 25 bases between. The CDR3 covers 16 residues. J is TRBJ1-2 and V is TRBV11-2, with D unclear. Material: peripheral blood. This TCR derives from a man aged 35 to 55 with active or convalescent COVID-19. The CDR3 reads CASSSLGGKMLWDYTF. The CDR3 DNA reads as TGTGCCAGCAGCTCCCTGGGAGGAAAGATGCTATGGGACTACACCTTC.